Each of the 32 T cell receptor beta chains below was sequenced from the same sample in a study of OX40 agonist ivuxolimab in advanced cancers. Sequencing was performed with immunoSEQ multiplex PCR; in TCRdb, only in-frame clones are kept and a portion is missing. The data contain 90,000 to 100,000 clones, around 90% of them seen just once; the ten biggest clones take up just over 0.15%. This sample comprised CD4+ or CD8+ T cells sorted from blood, obtained in a trial of the OX40 agonist ivuxolimab. These receptors all come from an adult with an advanced solid tumor such as melanoma, head and neck, liver or kidney cancer.

The CDR3 DNA reads as TGTGCCAGTAAAATCGGGAGGGTGAACACCGGGGAGCTGTTTTTT. It specifies CASKIGRVNTGELFF. The V and J genes are TRBV19 and TRBJ2-2; 8 bases align to TRBD2. J was trimmed by 1 base and V by 7 bases; bases with no gene match: 5. The CDR3 extends over 15 amino acids. CDR1 is LNHDA and CDR2 is SQIVND in the germline V gene (reference sequence).

The J gene is TRBJ2-2, the V gene TRBV19; tentatively, D is TRBD1 or TRBD2 (5 bases each). The CDR3 has 16 residues. Germline V lookup: CDR1 LNHDA, CDR2 SQIVND (reference sequence). V lost 4 bases and J lost 6, with 18 bases in between. The CDR3 bases are TGTGCCAGTAGTAGGGGGTGGCCAGCCGTGGCCGGGGAGCTGTTTTTT. Amino acids: CASSRGWPAVAGELFF.

V gene TRBV11-2 combines with J gene TRBJ1-2; D remains unclear. The V end was cut by 5 bases, the J end by 7 bases, with 11 bases between. Germline assignment: CDR1 SGHAT and CDR2 FQNNGV. The CDR3 has 12 residues. The CDR3 loop reads CASSVGVFGYTF. CDR3 DNA sequence: TGTGCCAGCAGCGTTGGGGTGTTTGGCTACACCTTC. Looking up the rest from reference TRBV11-2 and TRBJ1-2 gives the full variable domain: EAGVAQSPRYKIIEKRQSVAFWCNPISGHATLYWYQQILGQGPKLLIQFQNNGVVDDSQLPKDRFSAERLKGVDSTLKIQPAKLEDSAVYLCASSVGVFGYTFGSGTRLTVV.

The V call is TRBV27, the J call TRBJ2-1; TRBD2 aligns across 12 bases. CDR1 and CDR2 from the germline V gene are MNHEY and SMNVEV (reference sequence). This CDR3 contains 17 residues. V trimming: 6 bases; J trimming: 3 bases; junction bases outside the gene matches: 9. CDR3 protein: CASRRLTSGSYYNEQFF. In DNA form, the CDR3 reads TGTGCCAGCAGGAGACTGACTAGCGGGAGTTACTACAATGAGCAGTTCTTC.

The chain uses TRBV6-1 and TRBJ2-3; the match to TRBD1 covers 7 bases. V lost 5 bases and J lost 3; bases outside the gene matches: 8. CDR1 MNHNS and CDR2 SASEGT come from the germline V gene. This CDR3 comprises 15 residues. This CDR3 is CASSLDRVGTDTQYF. The CDR3 DNA is TGTGCCAGCAGTTTAGACAGGGTCGGGACAGATACGCAGTATTTT.

The chain combines TRBV5-6 with TRBJ1-2; perhaps TRBD1 as D (5 bases). Germline V CDR1 and CDR2: SGHDT, YYEEEE. V was shortened by 3 bases and J by 5 bases, with 14 bases between the two germline ends. This CDR3 contains 14 residues. CDR3 sequence: CASSWGPREYGYTF. The CDR3 DNA reads TGTGCCAGCAGCTGGGGACCTAGGGAATATGGCTACACCTTC.

The chain joins TRBV18 to TRBJ2-2, with 7 bases that match TRBD1. V dropped 4 bases and J dropped 0; count of bases not matched to a gene: 2. This CDR3 comprises 15 residues. Germline CDR1 and CDR2: KGHSH and LQKENI. The CDR3 region is CASSQDRTNTGELFF. The CDR3, as DNA: TGTGCCAGCTCACAGGACAGGACGAACACCGGGGAGCTGTTTTTT.

The chain joins TRBV19 to TRBJ1-2, with 7 bases lining up with TRBD1. V shed 5 bases, J shed 2 bases, and the junction held 5 bases outside the gene matches. The CDR3 loop spans 14 amino acids. The germline CDR1 and CDR2 sequences are LNHDA and SQIVND (reference sequence). The CDR3: CASSLSGGNYGYTF. In DNA, the CDR3 is TGTGCCAGTAGTCTCTCAGGGGGGAACTATGGCTACACCTTC.

The table lists this clone with a count of one. The gene calls are TRBV28 and TRBJ1-5; possibly TRBD1 for D (5 bases). Germline CDR1 and CDR2: MDHEN and SYDVKM. There are 16 residues in the CDR3. V was shortened by 8 bases and J by 0 bases, with 17 bases between the two germline ends. The CDR3 DNA reads as TGTGCCAGCGAGCCGACGGGCGGACATAGCAATCAGCCCCAGCATTTT. Its translation is CASEPTGGHSNQPQHF.

The chain couples TRBV7-3 to TRBJ1-1; the match to TRBD1 covers 8 bases. The CDR3 sequence is 13 residues long. V lost 4 bases to trimming and J lost 4 bases; unmatched junction nucleotides: 2. Germline CDR1 and CDR2: SGHTA and FQGTGA. CDR3 residues: CASSYTGGTEAFF. The CDR3 nucleotides are TGTGCCAGCAGCTATACAGGGGGCACTGAAGCTTTCTTT.

CDR3 sequence: CASSYWGTSTDTQYF. In DNA form, the CDR3 reads TGTGCCAGCAGTTACTGGGGGACTAGCACAGATACGCAGTATTTT. This chain links TRBV6-5 with TRBJ2-3; D might be TRBD2 (6 bases). CDR3 size: 15 residues. In germline, CDR1 is MNHEY, CDR2 SVGAGI. V lost 1 base and J 0 bases, leaving 8 bases between the germline ends.

This sequence joins TRBV5-1 and TRBJ2-1; TRBD1 matches 9 bases. V gave up 0 bases and J gave up 6 bases; unmatched junction bases: 4. Germline V CDR1 and CDR2: SGHRS, YFSETQ. CDR3 length: 15 residues. CDR3 loop: CASSLAGQGPNEQFF. The CDR3, as DNA: TGCGCCAGCAGCTTGGCGGGACAGGGACCCAATGAGCAGTTCTTC.

This clone was seen more than once but under ten times. The rearrangement joins TRBV20-1 to TRBJ2-5; 7 bases agree with TRBD1. Germline V gene lookup returns CDR1 DFQATT and CDR2 SNEGSKA (reference sequence). This CDR3 contains 11 residues. The V segment lost 6 bases and the J segment 4 bases; nucleotides outside the gene matches: 2. Here the CDR3 reads CSARQGETQYF. The CDR3, as DNA: TGCAGTGCCCGACAGGGAGAGACCCAGTACTTC.

This rearrangement joins TRBV7-8 to TRBJ2-1, with 10 bases that match TRBD2. The CDR3 contains 18 residues. Unmatched junction bases numbered 15, after V lost 5 bases and J lost 5 bases. CDR1 SGHVS and CDR2 FQNEAQ come from the germline V gene. CDR3 DNA sequence: TGTGCCAGCAGCCAACCTATACTAAGAAGCGGGGGGGACAATGAGCAGTTCTTC. Its protein is CASSQPILRSGGDNEQFF.

The V call is TRBV5-4, the J call TRBJ2-3, with no clear D. CDR1 and CDR2 from the germline V gene are SGHNT and YYREEE (reference sequence). Trimming stripped 0 bases from V and 5 bases from J, with 13 bases between. The CDR3 consists of 15 residues. The CDR3 loop reads CASSLGGLRRDTQYF. The CDR3 DNA follows: TGTGCCAGCAGCTTGGGTGGCCTAAGGCGAGATACGCAGTATTTT.

This clone was observed a few times. This rearrangement joins TRBV5-1 to TRBJ2-3; 15 positions agree with TRBD2. The CDR3 has 15 amino acids. Germline loops: CDR1 SGHRS, CDR2 YFSETQ. J gave up 6 bases and V 4 bases, and 3 bases lay outside the gene matches. The CDR3 loop is CASSPGTSGRDTQYF. In DNA form, the CDR3 reads TGCGCCAGCAGCCCCGGGACTAGCGGGAGGGATACGCAGTATTTT.

The chain has TRBV6-6 and TRBJ1-1, with D perhaps matching TRBD1 (5 bases). The germline V gene has CDR1 MNHNY and CDR2 SVGAGI (reference sequence). Trimming took 10 bases from V and 4 from J, leaving 16 bases between them. The CDR3 is 13 amino acids. CDR3 sequence (DNA): TGTGCCACCCAGGGACCCACGGGCACTGAAGCTTTCTTT. This translates into CATQGPTGTEAFF.

The chain combines TRBV28 with TRBJ1-1, with D unclear. Germline loops: CDR1 MDHEN, CDR2 SYDVKM. The CDR3 is 14 residues long. V lost 4 bases and J 6 bases, leaving 15 bases between the germline ends. CDR3 coding DNA: TGTGCCAGCAGTTCAATCGTCGGTCCGGCTGAAGCTTTCTTT. Translation: CASSSIVGPAEAFF.

The rearrangement links TRBV11-2 to TRBJ2-1, with no clear D. The length of the CDR3 is 16 residues. V dropped 1 base and J dropped 9 bases, with 19 bases sitting between them. Germline values: CDR1 SGHAT, CDR2 FQNNGV. The DNA of the CDR3 is TGTGCCAGCAGCTTAGGTAGGGCGGCGCTTATTGGTGAGCAGTTCTTC. This sequence encodes CASSLGRAALIGEQFF.

The J gene is TRBJ1-4, the V gene TRBV4-2; no firm D call. The length of the CDR3 is 17 residues. Germline V lookup: CDR1 LGHNA, CDR2 YNFKEQ. V lost 0 bases and J 5 bases, leaving 16 bases between the germline ends. This CDR3 reads CASSQDSNDVRNEKLFF. CDR3 DNA: TGTGCCAGCAGCCAAGATAGTAACGACGTTAGGAATGAAAAACTGTTTTTT.

The chain links TRBV27 to TRBJ2-1; 14 nucleotides match TRBD2. The CDR3 contains 16 residues. Trimming cost V 5 bases and J 14 bases; bases outside gene matches: 14. Germline CDR1 reads MNHEY; CDR2 reads SMNVEV (reference sequence). The CDR3 loop reads CASSPRPTGLAGAEFF. The DNA of the CDR3 is TGTGCCAGCAGTCCACGGCCCACGGGACTAGCGGGAGCTGAGTTCTTC.

The chain combines TRBV6-5 with TRBJ2-2; possible D gene TRBD1, 5 bases. The germline gives CDR1 MNHEY, CDR2 SVGAGI. The V gene lost 4 bases and the J gene lost 8 bases, with 8 bases spanning the gap. The CDR3 is 12 residues long. CDR3 DNA: TGTGCCAGCAGTTCAGGGTTGGGGGAGCTGTTTTTT. Protein sequence: CASSSGLGELFF.

The chain joins TRBV6-5 to TRBJ2-3; no clear D. This CDR3 region has 14 residues. The germline V and J ends were trimmed by 0 bases and 0 bases, with 4 bases remaining between them. The germline CDR1 and CDR2 sequences are MNHEY and SVGAGI. CDR3 sequence: CASSYSYSTDTQYF. The CDR3 nucleotides read TGTGCCAGCAGTTACTCGTACAGCACAGATACGCAGTATTTT.

This chain joins TRBV5-1 and TRBJ2-7; 7 bases line up with TRBD1. CDR3 length equals 15 residues. Unmatched junction bases numbered 8, after V lost 0 bases and J lost 5 bases. The germline gives CDR1 SGHRS, CDR2 YFSETQ. CDR3 protein: CASSLESGQVDEQYF. CDR3 DNA sequence: TGCGCCAGCAGCTTGGAGTCCGGACAGGTGGACGAGCAGTACTTC.

This chain uses TRBV19 with TRBJ1-1; no firm D call. The V end lost 4 bases, the J end lost 6 bases, and 6 bases lay between the germline ends. Germline assignment: CDR1 LNHDA and CDR2 SQIVND (reference sequence). This CDR3 contains 11 residues. CDR3 DNA sequence: TGTGCCAGTAGTAGGGCAGCTGAAGCTTTCTTT. Translated, it gives CASSRAAEAFF.

V is TRBV5-1 and J is TRBJ2-2, with D possibly called TRBD1 or TRBD2 (5 bases each). This CDR3 is built from 15 residues. Germline-derived CDR1 and CDR2 are SGHRS and YFSETQ. V shed 2 bases and J shed 7 bases, with 15 bases lying between them. Here the CDR3 reads CASSFNRGLSGELFF. In DNA form, the CDR3 reads TGCGCCAGCAGCTTCAACCGGGGCCTTAGCGGGGAGCTGTTTTTT.

This clone was detected only once. The chain recombines TRBV30 with TRBJ2-7, with 8 bases lining up with TRBD1. CDR1 and CDR2 (germline): GTSNPN, SVGIG (reference sequence). The CDR3 consists of 14 residues. Trimming at V came to 3 bases and at J to 5 bases, leaving 9 bases not matched to a gene. This CDR3 reads CAWSPGGLIHEQYF. The DNA for the CDR3 is TGTGCCTGGAGCCCAGGGGGCCTTATCCACGAGCAGTACTTC.

The J gene is TRBJ2-3, the V gene TRBV5-1; 8 bases map to TRBD2. Germline V gene lookup returns CDR1 SGHRS and CDR2 YFSETQ. The V segment lost 4 bases and the J segment 0 bases; nucleotides outside the gene matches: 16. The CDR3 is made up of 19 amino acids. The CDR3 DNA follows: TGCGCCAGCAGCCGAGGGAGCGGGGGCCCGAGACGGAGCACAGATACGCAGTATTTT. It translates to CASSRGSGGPRRSTDTQYF. The variable domain in full, with the rest retrieved from reference TRBV5-1 and TRBJ2-3, is KAGVTQTPRYLIKTRGQQVTLSCSPISGHRSVSWYQQTPGQGLQFLFEYFSETQRNKGNFPGRFSGRQFSNSRSEMNVSTLELGDSALYLCASSRGSGGPRRSTDTQYFGPGTRLTVL.

The chain is built from TRBV7-9 and TRBJ1-4, with TRBD1 as a possible D gene (6 bases). CDR1 is SEHNR and CDR2 is FQNEAQ in the germline V gene (reference sequence). V lost 4 bases and J lost 4, with 10 bases in between. This CDR3 spans 14 amino acids. CDR3 sequence reads: CASSSQGLNEKLFF. The CDR3 bases are TGTGCCAGCAGCTCACAGGGACTTAATGAAAAACTGTTTTTT.

The chain recombines TRBV5-1 with TRBJ2-3; 10 nucleotides match TRBD2. After removal of 4 bases from V and 0 bases from J, the junction contained 5 bases not matched to a gene. Germline lookup yields CDR1 SGHRS and CDR2 YFSETQ. The CDR3 runs to 16 residues. This CDR3 is CASSLETSGSTDTQYF. As DNA, the CDR3 is TGCGCCAGCAGCCTCGAGACTAGCGGGAGCACAGATACGCAGTATTTT.

The V and J genes are TRBV4-1 and TRBJ2-1; 13 bases match TRBD2. The CDR3 has 15 amino acids. The germline V gene has CDR1 MGHRA and CDR2 YSYEKL. Trimming cost V 3 bases and J 4 bases; bases outside gene matches: 0. Here the CDR3 reads CASSQGLAGYNEQFF. The CDR3 nucleotides are TGCGCCAGCAGCCAGGGACTAGCGGGATACAATGAGCAGTTCTTC.

The chain recombines TRBV5-1 with TRBJ1-5, with a weak D call TRBD1 (6 bases). Germline-derived CDR1 and CDR2 are SGHRS and YFSETQ. The CDR3 totals 15 residues. V was clipped by 0 bases and J by 5 bases, with 12 bases between them. The CDR3 DNA reads TGCGCCAGCAGCTTGGAAGGAGGGGGGGATCAGCCCCAGCATTTT. Protein product: CASSLEGGGDQPQHF.